This is a list of T cell receptor beta chains from one sample in a study of shared clonotypes between healthy human individuals. The table came from immunoSEQ multiplex PCR; TCRdb's copy has only in-frame clones and leaves some out. This sample has hundreds of thousands of clones, with 90% to 96% found just once. Sequencing was performed on naive CD4+ T cells sorted from blood. Receptor source: a woman younger than 45 in good health. Both conserved end residues are part of each CDR3. A D gene is named only where the DNA matches it firmly. For some rows the clone size is stated as once, few or many, or as a class when expanded; others skip it.

size | J | length | V | D | CDR3 | DNA
NA | TRBJ2-1 | 16 | TRBV5-5 | NA | CASSLRSGGDNNEQFF | TGTGCCAGCAGCCTGAGGAGCGGTGGGGATAACAATGAGCAGTTCTTC
NA | TRBJ2-5 | 18 | TRBV5-1 | TRBD2 | CASSLGSLAGGSQETQYF | TGCGCCAGCAGCTTGGGGTCGCTAGCGGGAGGGTCCCAAGAGACCCAGTACTTC
NA | TRBJ2-7 | 14 | TRBV6-1 | TRBD1 | CASSPGQGRHEQYF | TGTGCCAGCAGTCCGGGACAGGGTAGGCACGAGCAGTACTTC
NA | TRBJ1-2 | 12 | TRBV5-6 | NA | CASSPQAGGYTF | TGTGCCAGCAGCCCACAGGCGGGTGGCTACACCTTC
NA | TRBJ1-1 | 14 | TRBV5-1 | NA | CASSLTAMGTEAFF | TGCGCCAGCAGCTTGACAGCTATGGGCACTGAAGCTTTCTTT
NA | TRBJ1-2 | 13 | TRBV28 | NA | CASSEDSSYGYTF | TGTGCCAGCAGCGAAGACAGCAGCTATGGCTACACCTTC
NA | TRBJ1-5 | 14 | TRBV5-6 | NA | CASSLADSVQPQHF | TGTGCCAGCAGCTTGGCGGATTCCGTTCAGCCCCAGCATTTT
NA | TRBJ2-7 | 17 | TRBV7-2 | NA | CASSPASDSSSSYEQYF | TGTGCCAGCAGCCCCGCATCGGACAGCTCGAGCTCCTACGAGCAGTACTTC
NA | TRBJ2-1 | 14 | TRBV6-5 | TRBD1 | CASSYDRGYNEQFF | TGTGCCAGCAGTTACGACAGGGGCTACAATGAGCAGTTCTTC
NA | TRBJ2-7 | 14 | TRBV18 | NA | CASSPLGGQGEQYF | TGTGCCAGCTCACCACTAGGAGGGCAGGGCGAGCAGTACTTC
NA | TRBJ2-2 | 14 | TRBV19 | TRBD2 | CASIDPGGAGELFF | TGTGCCAGTATAGACCCCGGGGGGGCCGGGGAGCTGTTTTTT
NA | TRBJ2-7 | 16 | TRBV19 | NA | CASSIGSRSPDYEQYF | TGTGCCAGTAGTATAGGCTCGAGATCCCCCGACTACGAGCAGTACTTC
NA | TRBJ1-2 | 15 | TRBV27 | NA | CASSPLGQANYGYTF | TGTGCCAGCAGTCCCCTGGGACAAGCTAACTATGGCTACACCTTC
NA | TRBJ2-1 | 16 | TRBV5-1 | TRBD1 | CASSLDRGLTYNEQFF | TGCGCCAGCAGCTTGGACAGGGGGCTGACCTACAATGAGCAGTTCTTC
NA | TRBJ2-2 | 15 | TRBV4-1 | NA | CASSQEGLATGELFF | TGCGCCAGCAGCCAAGAGGGGCTTGCAACCGGGGAGCTGTTTTTT
once | TRBJ1-3 | 14 | TRBV27 | NA | CASSLTGISPTIYF | TGTGCCAGCAGTTTAACTGGGATAAGTCCCACCATATATTTT
once | TRBJ2-2 | 15 | TRBV28 | TRBD1 | CASSWGQGFTGELFF | TGTGCCAGCAGTTGGGGACAGGGTTTCACCGGGGAGCTGTTTTTT
NA | TRBJ2-2 | 14 | TRBV6-6 | NA | CASSDHENTGELFF | TGTGCCAGCAGTGACCACGAGAACACCGGGGAGCTGTTTTTT
NA | TRBJ2-7 | 15 | TRBV29-1 | TRBD2 | CSVTPGLARPYEQYF | TGCAGCGTTACCCCGGGACTAGCGAGACCCTACGAGCAGTACTTC
NA | TRBJ2-7 | 14 | TRBV19 | TRBD2 | CASSNSGRVYEQYF | TGTGCCAGTAGTAACAGCGGGAGGGTCTACGAGCAGTACTTC
NA | TRBJ2-7 | 13 | TRBV6-6 | NA | CASGTTYGYEQYF | TGTGCCAGCGGAACCACATATGGATACGAGCAGTACTTC
NA | TRBJ2-2 | 15 | TRBV9 | TRBD2 | CASSALAGATGELFF | TGTGCCAGCAGCGCCTTAGCGGGAGCCACCGGGGAGCTGTTTTTT
NA | TRBJ2-7 | 13 | TRBV19 | NA | CASSTRGPDEQYF | TGTGCCAGTAGTACCCGGGGCCCAGACGAGCAGTACTTC
NA | TRBJ2-3 | 15 | TRBV7-9 | TRBD2 | CASSLALAGTDTQYF | TGTGCCAGCAGCTTAGCTCTAGCGGGTACAGATACGCAGTATTTT
NA | TRBJ2-7 | 14 | TRBV27 | NA | CASSFKGAVYEQYF | TGTGCCAGCAGTTTTAAAGGGGCCGTCTACGAGCAGTACTTC
NA | TRBJ2-4 | 16 | TRBV11-2 | NA | CASSLGPSRGKNIQYF | TGTGCCAGCAGCTTAGGGCCCTCGAGGGGCAAAAACATTCAGTACTTC
NA | TRBJ1-5 | 14 | TRBV19 | TRBD1 | CASSIGGGGQPQHF | TGTGCCAGTAGTATTGGAGGGGGCGGGCAGCCCCAGCATTTT
NA | TRBJ1-4 | 12 | TRBV28 | NA | CASRDLREKLFF | TGTGCCAGCAGGGACCTGAGGGAAAAACTGTTTTTT
NA | TRBJ2-7 | 13 | TRBV7-9 | NA | CASSLQQGNEQYF | TGTGCCAGCAGCTTACAACAGGGAAACGAGCAGTACTTC
NA | TRBJ2-7 | 15 | TRBV18 | NA | CASSPYKTPGYEQYF | TGTGCCAGCTCACCATACAAAACTCCGGGGTACGAGCAGTACTTC
NA | TRBJ2-3 | 13 | TRBV15 | TRBD1 | CATSSNRGDTQYF | TGTGCCACCAGCAGCAACAGGGGAGATACGCAGTATTTT
NA | TRBJ2-1 | 13 | TRBV28 | NA | CASSRDSNNEQFF | TGTGCCAGCAGCCGGGACTCAAACAATGAGCAGTTCTTC
NA | TRBJ1-5 | 12 | TRBV19 | NA | CASSDKHQPQHF | TGTGCCAGTAGCGATAAACATCAGCCCCAGCATTTT
NA | TRBJ2-1 | 17 | TRBV5-1 | TRBD2 | CASSLVGASGVGDEQFF | TGCGCCAGCAGCTTGGTAGGAGCTAGCGGGGTCGGGGATGAGCAGTTCTTC
NA | TRBJ2-7 | 14 | TRBV19 | NA | CASRFSDFSYEQYF | TGTGCCAGTCGGTTTTCGGACTTCTCCTACGAGCAGTACTTC
NA | TRBJ2-1 | 14 | TRBV18 | TRBD1 | CASSPPSGGDEQFF | TGTGCCAGCTCACCACCTTCAGGGGGCGATGAGCAGTTCTTC
NA | TRBJ2-1 | 15 | TRBV5-8 | TRBD2 | CASSPRVAGVGEQFF | TGTGCCAGCAGCCCCCGGGTAGCGGGAGTCGGTGAGCAGTTCTTC
once | TRBJ1-5 | 15 | TRBV7-2 | NA | CASSLAAYSNQPQHF | TGTGCCAGCAGCTTGGCCGCCTATAGCAATCAGCCCCAGCATTTT
NA | TRBJ2-7 | 14 | TRBV5-1 | TRBD1 | CASSLGTGFDEQYF | TGCGCCAGCAGCTTGGGGACAGGGTTTGACGAGCAGTACTTC
NA | TRBJ1-1 | 15 | TRBV5-1 | NA | CASSPEGYPETEAFF | TGCGCCAGCAGCCCTGAGGGGTACCCTGAAACTGAAGCTTTCTTT
NA | TRBJ2-1 | 16 | TRBV5-1 | NA | CASVEHTASSYNEQFF | TGCGCCAGCGTAGAACATACCGCATCATCCTACAATGAGCAGTTCTTC
once | TRBJ2-7 | 15 | TRBV5-1 | TRBD2 | CASSRTSGRAIEQYF | TGCGCCAGCAGCAGAACTAGCGGGAGGGCCATCGAGCAGTACTTC
NA | TRBJ2-7 | 14 | TRBV2 | TRBD2 | CASKGLASSYEQYF | TGTGCCAGCAAGGGACTAGCGAGCTCCTACGAGCAGTACTTC
NA | TRBJ1-5 | 15 | TRBV7-2 | NA | CASSRSRGRGQPQHF | TGTGCCAGCAGCCGGAGTCGAGGCAGGGGACAGCCCCAGCATTTT
NA | TRBJ2-5 | 14 | TRBV6-6 | TRBD1 | CASSAGDRQETQYF | TGTGCCAGCAGTGCCGGGGACAGACAGGAGACCCAGTACTTC
NA | TRBJ2-7 | 15 | TRBV6-5 | NA | CASSYRRDRAYEQYF | TGTGCCAGCAGTTACCGGAGGGACAGAGCCTACGAGCAGTACTTC
NA | TRBJ1-1 | 12 | TRBV28 | NA | CASSEWNTEAFF | TGTGCCAGCAGTGAGTGGAACACTGAAGCTTTCTTT
NA | TRBJ2-2 | 15 | TRBV2 | TRBD2 | CASRESGSATGELFF | TGTGCCAGCAGAGAAAGCGGGAGTGCGACCGGGGAGCTGTTTTTT
NA | TRBJ1-4 | 14 | TRBV2 | NA | CASISGVGNEKLFF | TGTGCCAGCATCAGTGGAGTGGGGAATGAAAAACTGTTTTTT
NA | TRBJ1-3 | 14 | TRBV19 | NA | CASSIGTTGNTIYF | TGTGCCAGTAGTATTGGAACAACTGGAAACACCATATATTTT
NA | TRBJ2-1 | 15 | TRBV7-9 | NA | CASSLGTDSYNEQFF | TGTGCCAGCAGCTTAGGGACGGACTCCTACAATGAGCAGTTCTTC
NA | TRBJ2-5 | 14 | TRBV19 | NA | CASSIGANQETQYF | TGTGCCAGTAGTATAGGTGCTAACCAAGAGACCCAGTACTTC
NA | TRBJ2-5 | 16 | TRBV4-1 | TRBD1 | CASSHRQGGSGETQYF | TGCGCCAGCAGCCACAGACAGGGGGGCAGTGGGGAGACCCAGTACTTC
NA | TRBJ2-7 | 13 | TRBV11-2 | TRBD2 | CASRASGTYEQYF | TGTGCCAGCAGAGCTAGCGGGACCTACGAGCAGTACTTC
few | TRBJ1-5 | 13 | TRBV6-5 | NA | CASRRAVNQPQHF | TGTGCCAGCAGGCGGGCCGTCAATCAGCCCCAGCATTTT
NA | TRBJ2-5 | 12 | TRBV7-9 | NA | CATRLTPGTQYF | TGTGCCACCAGACTCACCCCAGGGACCCAGTACTTC
NA | TRBJ1-1 | 15 | TRBV28 | NA | CASRPPQGGGTEAFF | TGTGCCAGCAGACCCCCACAGGGCGGCGGGACTGAAGCTTTCTTT